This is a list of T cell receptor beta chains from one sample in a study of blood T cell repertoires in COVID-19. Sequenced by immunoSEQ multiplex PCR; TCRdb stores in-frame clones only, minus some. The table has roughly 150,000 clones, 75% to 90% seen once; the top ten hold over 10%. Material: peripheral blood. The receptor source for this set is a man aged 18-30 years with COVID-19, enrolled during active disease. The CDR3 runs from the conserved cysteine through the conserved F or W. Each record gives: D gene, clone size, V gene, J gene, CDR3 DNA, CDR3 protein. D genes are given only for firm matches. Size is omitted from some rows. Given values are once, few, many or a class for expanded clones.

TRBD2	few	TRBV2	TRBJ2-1	TGTGCCAGCTGGGAGGGTCGGGGCTACAATGAGCAGTTCTTC	CASWEGRGYNEQFF
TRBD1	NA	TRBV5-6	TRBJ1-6	TGTGCCAGCAGCGGCGCCGGGACAGTACTTTCACCCCTCCACTTT	CASSGAGTVLSPLHF
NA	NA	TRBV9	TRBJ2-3	TGTGCCAGCAGCGCTGAGCATACGCAGTATTTT	CASSAEHTQYF
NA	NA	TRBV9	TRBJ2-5	TGTGCCAGCAGCGTAGGGGCGGGGACTGCAGAGACCCAGTACTTC	CASSVGAGTAETQYF
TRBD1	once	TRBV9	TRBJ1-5	TGTGCCAGCAGCGTATCGGGACAGAAAAACCAGCCCCAGCATTTT	CASSVSGQKNQPQHF
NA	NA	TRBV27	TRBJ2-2	TGTGCCAGCAGTATCGGTAACACCGGGGAGCTGTTTTTT	CASSIGNTGELFF
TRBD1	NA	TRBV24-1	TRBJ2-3	TGTGCCACCCAGACAGGGGCGTCGATCACAGATACGCAGTATTTT	CATQTGASITDTQYF
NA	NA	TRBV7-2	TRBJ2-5	TGTGCCAGCAGCTTGACCCCCGGGACACAATACCAAGAGACCCAGTACTTC	CASSLTPGTQYQETQYF
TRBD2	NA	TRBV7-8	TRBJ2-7	TGTGCCAGCACCCCCGGGCGGGAGGGCCGTTCCTACGAGCAGTACTTC	CASTPGREGRSYEQYF
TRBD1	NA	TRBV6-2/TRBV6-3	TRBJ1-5	TGTGCCAGCAGCCCCACTGCCAGGGGGCATCAGCCCCAGCATTTT	CASSPTARGHQPQHF
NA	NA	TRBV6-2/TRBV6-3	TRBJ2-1	TGTGCCAGCAGTTACACTAGCTCAAATTACAATGAGCAGTTCTTC	CASSYTSSNYNEQFF
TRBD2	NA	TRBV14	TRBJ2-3	TGTGCCAGCAGCCAAGTCTGGGGACTAGCGGGGACAGATACGCAGTATTTT	CASSQVWGLAGTDTQYF
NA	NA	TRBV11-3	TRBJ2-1	TGTGCCAGCAGCCCCCAGACAGGCCACAATGAGCAGTTCTTC	CASSPQTGHNEQFF
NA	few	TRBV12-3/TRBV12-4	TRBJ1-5	TGTGCCAGCAGGCGACAGAATCAGCCCCAGCATTTT	CASRRQNQPQHF
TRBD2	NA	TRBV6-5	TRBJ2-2	TGTGCCAGCAGTTATTTAGCGGGAGCGAACACCGGGGAGCTGTTTTTT	CASSYLAGANTGELFF
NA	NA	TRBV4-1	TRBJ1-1	TGCGCCAGCAGCCAAGATTTGAGGATACCCGTCTTGAACACTGAAGCTTTCTTT	CASSQDLRIPVLNTEAFF
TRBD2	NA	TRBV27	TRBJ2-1	TGTGCCAGCAGTTTGACTAGCGGGTTCTCCTACAATGAGCAGTTCTTC	CASSLTSGFSYNEQFF
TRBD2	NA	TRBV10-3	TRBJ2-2	TGTGCCATCAGTGGGGAGGGACTAGCGGGCCTAACCGGGGAGCTGTTTTTT	CAISGEGLAGLTGELFF
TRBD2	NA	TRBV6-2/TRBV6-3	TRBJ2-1	TGTGCCAGCAGTTACCCGACTAGCGGTTTATACAATGAGCAGTTCTTC	CASSYPTSGLYNEQFF
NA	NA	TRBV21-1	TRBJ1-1	TGTGCTAGCAGCGCCCGACAGGGGGGGGCTTCTTTCTTT	CASSARQGGASFF
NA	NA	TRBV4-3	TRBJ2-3	TGCGCCAGCAGCCAAAACAGGGGCACAGATACGCAGTATTTT	CASSQNRGTDTQYF
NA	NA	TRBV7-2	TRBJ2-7	TGTGCCAGCAGCTTAGAGCGGCGGGACGAGCAGTACTTC	CASSLERRDEQYF
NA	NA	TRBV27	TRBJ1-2	TGTGCCAGCAGTTTATCGTCCTCCCCTGTCTATGGCTACACCTTC	CASSLSSSPVYGYTF
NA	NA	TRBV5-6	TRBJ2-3	TGTGCCAGCTTGGTAGGGGGAAGCACAGATACGCAGTATTTT	CASLVGGSTDTQYF
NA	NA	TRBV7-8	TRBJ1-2	TGTGCCAGCAGCTTAGGGCGGGGCTATGGCTACACCTTC	CASSLGRGYGYTF
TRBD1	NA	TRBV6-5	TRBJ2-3	TGTGCCAGCAGCCGTGGGACAGATCCCACAGATACGCAGTATTTT	CASSRGTDPTDTQYF
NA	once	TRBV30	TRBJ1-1	TGTGCCTGGAGTTTGGGAGGTGTGAACACTGAAGCTTTCTTT	CAWSLGGVNTEAFF
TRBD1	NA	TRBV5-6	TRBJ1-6	TGTGCCAGCAGCTTGGACAGGGGGTGGGGATCACCCCTCCACTTT	CASSLDRGWGSPLHF
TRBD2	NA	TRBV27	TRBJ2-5	TGTGCCAGCAGGACTAGCGGGACCGGACAGACCCAGTACTTC	CASRTSGTGQTQYF
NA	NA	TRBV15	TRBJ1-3	TGTGCCACCAGCAGATCCCAGGGGAATGGGAAAAACACCATATATTTT	CATSRSQGNGKNTIYF
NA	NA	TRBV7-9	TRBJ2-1	TGTGCCAGCAGCTTAGCGCGGATCAGGGGGGATGAGCAGTTCTTC	CASSLARIRGDEQFF
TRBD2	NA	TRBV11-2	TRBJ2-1	TGTGCCAGCAGCTCCGTCGGCGGGAGGGCCCACAATGAGCAGTTCTTC	CASSSVGGRAHNEQFF
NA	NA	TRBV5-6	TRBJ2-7	TGTGCCAGCAGCTCAGGAACCTCCTACGAGCAGTACTTC	CASSSGTSYEQYF
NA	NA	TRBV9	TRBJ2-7	TGTGCCAGCAGCCCCTCGGGGGTGGGGGCCTACGAGCAGTACTTC	CASSPSGVGAYEQYF
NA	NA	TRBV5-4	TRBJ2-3	TGTGCCAGCAGCCCCCTGCGGGGACGGGGCACAGATACGCAGTATTTT	CASSPLRGRGTDTQYF
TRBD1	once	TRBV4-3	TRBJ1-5	TGCGCCAGCAGCCATGGAACAGGGGCAAGTCAGCCCCAGCATTTT	CASSHGTGASQPQHF
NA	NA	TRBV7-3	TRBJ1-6	TGTGCCAGCAGCTTAAAGAGGGGGTCGGACACTCCCTATAATTCACCCCTCCACTTT	CASSLKRGSDTPYNSPLHF
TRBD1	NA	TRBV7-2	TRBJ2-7	TGTGCCAGCAGCTTCCGACAGGGCCCAGCCTACGAGCAGTACTTC	CASSFRQGPAYEQYF
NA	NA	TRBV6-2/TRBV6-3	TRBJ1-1	TGTGCCAGCAGTCACCAAGTAACAGGGACTGAAGCTTTCTTT	CASSHQVTGTEAFF
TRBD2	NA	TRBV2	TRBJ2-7	TGTGCCAGCACTCCCGGGACTAGCGGGAGGAGGTACGAGCAGTACTTC	CASTPGTSGRRYEQYF